This TCR beta chain was found in a study of T-cell memory formation after mild COVID-19. Whole-study findings and limits: Within pre-infection memory, some responding clones were found, suggesting cross-reactive memory joined. Mostly located in CM and EM were contracting CD4+ clones, with contracting CD8+ clones located in EMRA.

The CDR3 spans 12 residues. With 5 bases clipped from V and 7 bases from J, the junction kept 4 bases outside the gene matches. In germline, CDR1 is SGHDT, CDR2 YYEEEE. This clonotype has more than one count but fewer than ten. Its antigen is undetermined. TCRdb processed the 5' RACE reads anew with MiXCR; each CDR3 protein has one entry. The sample shows approximately 290,000 distinct CDR3 sequences, approximately 20% of them seen only once. The chain joins TRBV5-6 to TRBJ1-2; 8 bases agree with TRBD1. The sample consisted of PBMCs or a T cell subset sorted from them (not recorded which). The sequence came from a man between 18 and 29 years old who had mild COVID-19 (a few samples of this study predate the infection). Cell type and time point are not known. CDR3 sequence: CASRFGTGGYTF. The CDR3 DNA reads TGTGCCAGCAGATTCGGGACAGGTGGCTACACCTTC.